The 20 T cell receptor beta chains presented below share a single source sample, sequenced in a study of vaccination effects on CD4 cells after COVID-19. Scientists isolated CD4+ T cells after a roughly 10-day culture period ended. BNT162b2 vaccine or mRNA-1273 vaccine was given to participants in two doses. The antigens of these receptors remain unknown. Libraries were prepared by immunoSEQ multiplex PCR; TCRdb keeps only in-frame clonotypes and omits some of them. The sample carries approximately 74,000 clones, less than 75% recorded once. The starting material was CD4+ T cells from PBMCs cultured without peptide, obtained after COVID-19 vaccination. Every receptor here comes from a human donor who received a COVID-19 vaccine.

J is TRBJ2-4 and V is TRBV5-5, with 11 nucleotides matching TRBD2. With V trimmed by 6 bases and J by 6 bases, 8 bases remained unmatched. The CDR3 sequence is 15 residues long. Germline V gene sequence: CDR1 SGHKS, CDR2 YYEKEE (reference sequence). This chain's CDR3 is CASTELAGGPNIQYF. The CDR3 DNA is TGTGCCAGCACCGAATTAGCGGGGGGGCCAAACATTCAGTACTTC.

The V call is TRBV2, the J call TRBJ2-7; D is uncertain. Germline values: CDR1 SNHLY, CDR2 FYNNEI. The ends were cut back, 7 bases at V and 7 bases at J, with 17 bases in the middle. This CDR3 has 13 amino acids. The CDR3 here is CASNVHSSWEQYV. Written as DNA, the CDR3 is TGTGCCAGCAATGTGCATTCTTCCTGGGAGCAGTACGTC.

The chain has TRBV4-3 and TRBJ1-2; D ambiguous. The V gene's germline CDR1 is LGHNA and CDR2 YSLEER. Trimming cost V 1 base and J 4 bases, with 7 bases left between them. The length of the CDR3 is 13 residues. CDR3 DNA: TGCGCCAGCAGCCAAGGGCGGACCTATGGCTACACCTTC. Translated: CASSQGRTYGYTF.

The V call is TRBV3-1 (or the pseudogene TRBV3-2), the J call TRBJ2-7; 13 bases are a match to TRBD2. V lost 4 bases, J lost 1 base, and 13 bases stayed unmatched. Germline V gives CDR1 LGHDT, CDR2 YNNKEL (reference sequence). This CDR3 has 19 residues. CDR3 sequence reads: CASSRRLAGGRVTSYEQYV. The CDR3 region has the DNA TGTGCCAGCAGCCGGCGACTAGCGGGGGGCCGCGTCACTTCCTACGAGCAGTACGTC.

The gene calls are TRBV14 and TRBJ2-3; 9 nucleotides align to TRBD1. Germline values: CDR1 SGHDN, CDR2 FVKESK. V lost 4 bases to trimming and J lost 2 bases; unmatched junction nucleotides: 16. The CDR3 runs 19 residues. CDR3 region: CASSLGQGWSSGFTDTQYF. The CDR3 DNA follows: TGTGCCAGCAGCCTGGGACAGGGATGGTCTAGCGGCTTCACAGATACGCAGTATTTT.

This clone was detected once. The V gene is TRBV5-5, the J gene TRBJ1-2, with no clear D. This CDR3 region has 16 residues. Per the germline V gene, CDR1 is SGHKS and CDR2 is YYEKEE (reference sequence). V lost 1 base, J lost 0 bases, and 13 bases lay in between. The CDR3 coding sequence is TGTGCCAGCAGCTTGACGGGCAGCACTTCTAACTATGGCTACACCTTC. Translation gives CASSLTGSTSNYGYTF.

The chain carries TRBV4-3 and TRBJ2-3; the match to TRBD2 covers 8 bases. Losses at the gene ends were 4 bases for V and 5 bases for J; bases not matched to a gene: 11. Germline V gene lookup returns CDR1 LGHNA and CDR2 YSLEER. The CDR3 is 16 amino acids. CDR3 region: CASSPGTSRRQDTQYF. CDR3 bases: TGCGCCAGCAGCCCTGGGACTAGTCGTAGGCAAGATACGCAGTATTTT.

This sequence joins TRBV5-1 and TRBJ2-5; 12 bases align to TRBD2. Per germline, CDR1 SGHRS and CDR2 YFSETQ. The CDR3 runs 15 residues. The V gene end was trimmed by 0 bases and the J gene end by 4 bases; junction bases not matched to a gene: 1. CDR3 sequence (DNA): TGCGCCAGCAGCTTGGCACTAGCGGGAGGAGAGACCCAGTACTTC. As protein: CASSLALAGGETQYF.

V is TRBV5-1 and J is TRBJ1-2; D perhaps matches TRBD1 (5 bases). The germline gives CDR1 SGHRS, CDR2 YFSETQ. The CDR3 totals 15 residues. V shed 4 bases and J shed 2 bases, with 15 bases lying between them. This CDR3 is CASSQATGGNYGYTF. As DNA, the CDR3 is TGCGCCAGCAGCCAAGCGACCGGGGGAAACTATGGCTACACCTTC. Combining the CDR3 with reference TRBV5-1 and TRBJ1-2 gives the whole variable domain KAGVTQTPRYLIKTRGQQVTLSCSPISGHRSVSWYQQTPGQGLQFLFEYFSETQRNKGNFPGRFSGRQFSNSRSEMNVSTLELGDSALYLCASSQATGGNYGYTFGSGTRLTVV.

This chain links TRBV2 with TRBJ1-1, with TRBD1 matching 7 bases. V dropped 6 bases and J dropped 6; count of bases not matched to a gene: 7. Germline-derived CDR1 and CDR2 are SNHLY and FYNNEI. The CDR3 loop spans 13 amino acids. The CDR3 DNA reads TGTGCCAGCAGACAGGGGTCTACGCCTGAAGCTTTCTTT. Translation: CASRQGSTPEAFF.

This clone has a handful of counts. In DNA form, the CDR3 reads TGCGCCAGCAGCTCTAGCGGGGGGGCCCCCGGGGAGCTGTTTTTT. Translation gives CASSSSGGAPGELFF. The chain uses TRBV5-1 and TRBJ2-2; the match to TRBD2 covers 12 bases. The CDR3 sequence is 15 residues long. V shed 3 bases and J 6 bases; nucleotides not matched to a gene: 3. In germline, CDR1 is SGHRS, CDR2 YFSETQ.

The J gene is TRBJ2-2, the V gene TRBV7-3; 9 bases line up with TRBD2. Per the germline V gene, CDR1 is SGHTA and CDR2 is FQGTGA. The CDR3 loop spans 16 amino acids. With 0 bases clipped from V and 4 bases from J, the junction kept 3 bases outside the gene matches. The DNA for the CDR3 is TGTGCCAGCAGCTTAACCGTGCGGGGGGGCACCGGGGAGCTGTTTTTT. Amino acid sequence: CASSLTVRGGTGELFF.

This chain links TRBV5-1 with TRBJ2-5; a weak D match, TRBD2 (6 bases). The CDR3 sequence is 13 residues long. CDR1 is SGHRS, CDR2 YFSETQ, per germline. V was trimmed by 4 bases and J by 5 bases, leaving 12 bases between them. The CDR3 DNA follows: TGCGCCAGCAGCGGGGACTTCGGCGAGACCCAGTACTTC. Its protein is CASSGDFGETQYF.

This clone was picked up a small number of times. CDR3 coding DNA: TGCAGTGCTAGTGGGACAGGGAGTCGAGGCTACACCTTC. Protein product: CSASGTGSRGYTF. This chain joins TRBV20-1 and TRBJ1-2; 9 bases agree with TRBD1. After removal of 3 bases from V and 8 bases from J, the junction contained 7 bases not matched to a gene. Germline loops: CDR1 DFQATT, CDR2 SNEGSKA (reference sequence). This CDR3 comprises 13 residues.

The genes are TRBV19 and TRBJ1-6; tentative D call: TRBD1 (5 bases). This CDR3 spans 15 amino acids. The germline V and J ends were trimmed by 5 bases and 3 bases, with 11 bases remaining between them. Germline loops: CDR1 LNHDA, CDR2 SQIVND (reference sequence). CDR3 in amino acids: CASSRRDGYNSPLHF. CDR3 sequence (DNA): TGTGCCAGTAGTCGGAGGGACGGCTATAATTCACCCCTCCACTTT.

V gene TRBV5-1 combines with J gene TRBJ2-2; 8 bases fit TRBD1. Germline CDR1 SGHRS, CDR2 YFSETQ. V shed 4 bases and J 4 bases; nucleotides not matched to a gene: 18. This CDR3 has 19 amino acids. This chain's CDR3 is CASSLSGQGGGAGTGELFF. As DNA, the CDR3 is TGCGCCAGCAGCCTAAGCGGACAGGGAGGTGGGGCCGGCACCGGGGAGCTGTTTTTT. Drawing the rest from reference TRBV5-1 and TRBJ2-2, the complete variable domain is KAGVTQTPRYLIKTRGQQVTLSCSPISGHRSVSWYQQTPGQGLQFLFEYFSETQRNKGNFPGRFSGRQFSNSRSEMNVSTLELGDSALYLCASSLSGQGGGAGTGELFFGEGSRLTVL.

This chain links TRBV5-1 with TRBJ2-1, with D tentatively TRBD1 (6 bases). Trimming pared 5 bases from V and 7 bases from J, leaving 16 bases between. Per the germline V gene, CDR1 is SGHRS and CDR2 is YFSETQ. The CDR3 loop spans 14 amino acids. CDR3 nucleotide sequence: TGCGCCAGCAGTCCCGAGGGGGTAGAAAATGAGCAGTTCTTC. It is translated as CASSPEGVENEQFF.

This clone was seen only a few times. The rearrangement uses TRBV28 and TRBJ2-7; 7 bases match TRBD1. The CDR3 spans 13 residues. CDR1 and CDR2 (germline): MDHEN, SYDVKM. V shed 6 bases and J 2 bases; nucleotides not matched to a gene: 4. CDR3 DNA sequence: TGTGCCAGCAGGCGGACAGGTCCCTACGAGCAGTACGTC. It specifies CASRRTGPYEQYV.

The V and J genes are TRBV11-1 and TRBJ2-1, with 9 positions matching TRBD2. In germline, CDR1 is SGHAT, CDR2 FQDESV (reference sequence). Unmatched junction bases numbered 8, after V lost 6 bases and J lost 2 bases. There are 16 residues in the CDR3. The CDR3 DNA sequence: TGTGCCAGCAGTTTTAGACTAGCGGTGACCTACAATGAGCAGTTCTTC. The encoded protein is CASSFRLAVTYNEQFF. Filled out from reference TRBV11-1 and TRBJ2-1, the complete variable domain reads EAEVAQSPRYKITEKSQAVAFWCDPISGHATLYWYRQILGQGPELLVQFQDESVVDDSQLPKDRFSAERLKGVDSTLKIQPAELGDSAMYLCASSFRLAVTYNEQFFGPGTRLTVL.

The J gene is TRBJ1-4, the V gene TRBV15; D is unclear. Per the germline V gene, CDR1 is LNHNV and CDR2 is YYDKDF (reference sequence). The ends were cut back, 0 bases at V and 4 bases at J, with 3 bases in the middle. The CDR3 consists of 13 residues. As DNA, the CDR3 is TGTGCCACCAGCAGAGAGTTTAATGAAAAACTGTTTTTT. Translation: CATSREFNEKLFF.